This T cell receptor (beta chain) was captured in a study of cytomegalovirus exposure and HLA in healthy donors. Study as a whole: Roughly 80 million unique TCRs from HLA-typed donors made up an early data release. Study-wide results and limits: Productive rates of about 90% or about 30% were seen for most TCR beta V segments in an earlier analysis. According to the study, some 160 TCR beta chains were cytomegalovirus-associated.

The germline V gene has CDR1 MGHDK and CDR2 SYGVNS. This CDR3 is 11 amino acids long. The V gene lost 1 base and the J gene lost 7 bases, with 4 bases spanning the gap. As regards this clone: What it recognizes is unknown.

Primers for the PCR totalled 60 Vbeta and 13 Jbeta. Profiling relied on immunoSEQ multiplex PCR, and the TCRdb table lists in-frame clones only, not all of them. This table holds about 150,000 clones, roughly 80% found once. This TCR was sampled from a woman in her 40s in good health and CMV-seropositive. What was sequenced was PBMCs. The chain joins TRBV25-1 to TRBJ1-1, with unresolved D. DNA for the CDR3: TGTGCCAGCAGTGAATTCGGTGAAGCTTTCTTT. Amino acids: CASSEFGEAFF. The whole variable domain, filled in from reference TRBV25-1 and TRBJ1-1, reads EADIYQTPRYLVIGTGKKITLECSQTMGHDKMYWYQQDPGMELHLIHYSYGVNSTEKGDLSSESTVSRIRTEHFPLTLESARPSHTSQYLCASSEFGEAFFGQGTRLTVV.